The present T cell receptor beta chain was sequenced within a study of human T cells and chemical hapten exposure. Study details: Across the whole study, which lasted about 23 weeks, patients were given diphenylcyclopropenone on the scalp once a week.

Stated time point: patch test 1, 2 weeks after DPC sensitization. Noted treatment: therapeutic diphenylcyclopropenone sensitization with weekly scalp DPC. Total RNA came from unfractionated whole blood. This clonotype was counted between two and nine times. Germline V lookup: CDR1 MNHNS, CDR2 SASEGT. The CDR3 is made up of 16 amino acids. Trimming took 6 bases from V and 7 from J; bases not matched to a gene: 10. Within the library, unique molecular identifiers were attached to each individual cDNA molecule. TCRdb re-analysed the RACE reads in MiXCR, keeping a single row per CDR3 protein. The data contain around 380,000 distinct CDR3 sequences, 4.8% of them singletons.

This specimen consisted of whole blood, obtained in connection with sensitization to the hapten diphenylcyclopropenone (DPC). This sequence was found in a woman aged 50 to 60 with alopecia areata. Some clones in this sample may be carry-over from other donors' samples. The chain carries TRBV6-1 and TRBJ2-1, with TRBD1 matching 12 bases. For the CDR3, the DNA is TGTGCCAGCAGAAGAGAGATGGGACAGGGGGCGAATGAGCAGTTCTTC. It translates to CASRREMGQGANEQFF.